The following is a TCR beta chain sequence with its context. Assay: immunoSEQ multiplex PCR; the TCRdb copy retains only in-frame clones and omits some. The table records under 300,000 clones, about nine tenths of them present only once. This sample was included in a study of blood T cell repertoires in COVID-19. Study context: Samples came from the United States, Italy and Spain, spanning acute and convalescent COVID-19.

Germline V gives CDR1 MNHEY, CDR2 SVGEGT. The V segment lost 5 bases and the J segment 0 bases; nucleotides outside the gene matches: 9. The CDR3 is 18 residues long. The chain has TRBV6-2 or TRBV6-3 and TRBJ2-5; TRBD2 aligns across 13 bases. The origin of this receptor is a woman in her twenties or thirties with active or convalescent COVID-19. Sequences were obtained from peripheral blood. The CDR3 sequence is CASSPGLAGVGYQETQYF. The CDR3 region has the DNA TGTGCCAGCAGTCCCGGACTAGCGGGGGTTGGGTACCAAGAGACCCAGTACTTC.